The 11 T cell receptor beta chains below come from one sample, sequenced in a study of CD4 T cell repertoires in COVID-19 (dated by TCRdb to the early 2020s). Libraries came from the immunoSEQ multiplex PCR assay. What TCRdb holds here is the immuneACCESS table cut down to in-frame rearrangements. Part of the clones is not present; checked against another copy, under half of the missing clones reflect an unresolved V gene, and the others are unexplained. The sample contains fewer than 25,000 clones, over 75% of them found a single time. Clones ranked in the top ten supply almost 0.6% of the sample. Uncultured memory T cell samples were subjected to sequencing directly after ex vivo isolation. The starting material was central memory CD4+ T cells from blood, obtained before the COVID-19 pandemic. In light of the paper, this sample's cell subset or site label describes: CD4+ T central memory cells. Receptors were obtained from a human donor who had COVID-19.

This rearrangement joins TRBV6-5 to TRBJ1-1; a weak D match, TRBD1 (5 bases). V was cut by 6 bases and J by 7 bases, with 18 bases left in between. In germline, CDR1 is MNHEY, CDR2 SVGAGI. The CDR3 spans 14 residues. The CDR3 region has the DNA TGTGCCAGCAGGGGGGGAGGGGTGATAGTTGAAGCTTTCTTT. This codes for CASRGGGVIVEAFF.

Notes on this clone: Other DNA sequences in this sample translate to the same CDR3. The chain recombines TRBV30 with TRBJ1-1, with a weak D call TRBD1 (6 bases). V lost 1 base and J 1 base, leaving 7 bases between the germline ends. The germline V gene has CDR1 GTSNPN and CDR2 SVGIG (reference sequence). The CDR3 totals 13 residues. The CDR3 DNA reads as TGTGCCTGGAGTGCGACAGGGAACACTGAAGCTTTCTTT. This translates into CAWSATGNTEAFF.

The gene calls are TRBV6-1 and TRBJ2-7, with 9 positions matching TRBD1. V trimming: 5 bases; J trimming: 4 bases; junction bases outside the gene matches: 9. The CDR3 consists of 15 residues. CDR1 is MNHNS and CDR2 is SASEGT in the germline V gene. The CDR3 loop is CASSRDRVDSYEQYF. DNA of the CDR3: TGTGCCAGCAGTAGGGACAGGGTTGATTCTTACGAGCAGTACTTC.

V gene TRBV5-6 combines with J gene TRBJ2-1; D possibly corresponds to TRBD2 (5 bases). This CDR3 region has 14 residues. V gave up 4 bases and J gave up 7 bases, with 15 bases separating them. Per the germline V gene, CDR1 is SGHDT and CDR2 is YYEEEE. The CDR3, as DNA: TGTGCCAGCAGCAACGGACGGGGAGCGAATGAGCAGTTCTTC. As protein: CASSNGRGANEQFF.

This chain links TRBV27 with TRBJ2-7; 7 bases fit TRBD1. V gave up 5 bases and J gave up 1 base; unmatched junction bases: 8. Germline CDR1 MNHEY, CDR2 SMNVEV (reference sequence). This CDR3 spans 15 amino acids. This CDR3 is CASSPDRARSYEQYF. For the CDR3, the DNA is TGTGCCAGCAGTCCTGACAGGGCACGATCCTACGAGCAGTACTTC.

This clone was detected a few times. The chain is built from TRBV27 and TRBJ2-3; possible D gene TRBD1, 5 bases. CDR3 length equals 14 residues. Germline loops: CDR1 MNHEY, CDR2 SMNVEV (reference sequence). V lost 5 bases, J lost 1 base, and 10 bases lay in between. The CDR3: CASSSPRGTDTQYF. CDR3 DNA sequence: TGTGCCAGCAGTAGCCCCAGGGGCACAGATACGCAGTATTTT.

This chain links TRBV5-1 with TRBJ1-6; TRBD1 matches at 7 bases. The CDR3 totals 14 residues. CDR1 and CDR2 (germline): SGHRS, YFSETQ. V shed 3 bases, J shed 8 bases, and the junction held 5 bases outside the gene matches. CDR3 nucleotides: TGCGCCAGCAGCTCCGGGACAGCCTATTCACCCCTCCACTTT. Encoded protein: CASSSGTAYSPLHF. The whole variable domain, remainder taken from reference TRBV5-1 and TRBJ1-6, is KAGVTQTPRYLIKTRGQQVTLSCSPISGHRSVSWYQQTPGQGLQFLFEYFSETQRNKGNFPGRFSGRQFSNSRSEMNVSTLELGDSALYLCASSSGTAYSPLHFGNGTRLTVT.

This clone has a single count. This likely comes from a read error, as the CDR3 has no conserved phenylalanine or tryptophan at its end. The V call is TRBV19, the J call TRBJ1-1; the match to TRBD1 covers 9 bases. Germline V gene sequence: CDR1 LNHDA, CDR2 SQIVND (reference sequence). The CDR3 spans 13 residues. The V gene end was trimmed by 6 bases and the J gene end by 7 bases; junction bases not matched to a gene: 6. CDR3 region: CASSTGGSNEAFL. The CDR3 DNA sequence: TGTGCCAGTAGCACAGGGGGCAGTAATGAAGCTTTCCTT.

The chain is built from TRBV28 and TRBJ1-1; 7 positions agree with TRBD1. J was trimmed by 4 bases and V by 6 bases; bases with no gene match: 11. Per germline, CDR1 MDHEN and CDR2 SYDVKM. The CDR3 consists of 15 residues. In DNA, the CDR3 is TGTGCCAGCAGCGCGCGACAGGGCCTCGGCACTGAAGCTTTCTTT. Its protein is CASSARQGLGTEAFF.

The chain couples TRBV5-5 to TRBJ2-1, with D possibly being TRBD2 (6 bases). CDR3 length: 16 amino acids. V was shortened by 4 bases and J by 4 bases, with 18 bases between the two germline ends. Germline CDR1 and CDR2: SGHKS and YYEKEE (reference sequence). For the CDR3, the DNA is TGTGCCAGCAGCCCCGGTGTTGGGGGGAATTACAATGAGCAGTTCTTC. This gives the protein CASSPGVGGNYNEQFF. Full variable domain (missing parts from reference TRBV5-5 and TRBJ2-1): DAGVTQSPTHLIKTRGQQVTLRCSPISGHKSVSWYQQVLGQGPQFIFQYYEKEERGRGNFPDRFSARQFPNYSSELNVNALLLGDSALYLCASSPGVGGNYNEQFFGPGTRLTVL.

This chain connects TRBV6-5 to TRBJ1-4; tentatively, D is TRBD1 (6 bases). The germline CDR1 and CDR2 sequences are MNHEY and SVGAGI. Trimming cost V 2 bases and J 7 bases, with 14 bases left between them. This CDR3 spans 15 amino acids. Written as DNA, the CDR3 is TGTGCCAGCAGTTACGGCAGGGGTCGGAGTGAAAAACTGTTTTTT. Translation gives CASSYGRGRSEKLFF.